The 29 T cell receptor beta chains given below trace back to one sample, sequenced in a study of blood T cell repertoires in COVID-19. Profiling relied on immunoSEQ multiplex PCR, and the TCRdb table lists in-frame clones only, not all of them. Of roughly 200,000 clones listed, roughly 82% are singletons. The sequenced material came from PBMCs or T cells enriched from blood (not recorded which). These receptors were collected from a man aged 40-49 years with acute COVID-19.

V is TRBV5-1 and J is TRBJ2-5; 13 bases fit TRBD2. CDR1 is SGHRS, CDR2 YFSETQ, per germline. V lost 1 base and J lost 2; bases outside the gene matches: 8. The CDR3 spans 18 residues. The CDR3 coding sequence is TGCGCCAGCAGCTTGACTAGCGGGAGGGCCCTAGGTCAAGAGACCCAGTACTTC. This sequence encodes CASSLTSGRALGQETQYF.

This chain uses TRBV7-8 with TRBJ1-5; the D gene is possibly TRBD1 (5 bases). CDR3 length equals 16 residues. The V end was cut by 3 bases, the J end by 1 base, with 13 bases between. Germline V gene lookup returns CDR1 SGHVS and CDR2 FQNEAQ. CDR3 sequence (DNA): TGTGCCAGCAGCTTTACTCGCAGGGCGAGCAATCAGCCCCAGCATTTT. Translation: CASSFTRRASNQPQHF.

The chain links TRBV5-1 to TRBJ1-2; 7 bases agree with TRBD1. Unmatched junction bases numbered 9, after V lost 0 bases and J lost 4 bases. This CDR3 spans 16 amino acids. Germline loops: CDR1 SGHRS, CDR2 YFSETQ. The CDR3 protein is CASSLVTGSDTYGYTF. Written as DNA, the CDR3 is TGCGCCAGCAGCTTGGTGACAGGGTCGGATACCTATGGCTACACCTTC.

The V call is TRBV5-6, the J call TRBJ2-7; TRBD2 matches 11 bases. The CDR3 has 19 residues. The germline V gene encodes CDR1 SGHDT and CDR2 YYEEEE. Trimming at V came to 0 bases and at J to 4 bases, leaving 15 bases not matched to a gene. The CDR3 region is CASSLGGTSGPQAIYEQYF. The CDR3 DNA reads TGTGCCAGCAGCTTGGGGGGGACTAGCGGTCCACAGGCCATTTACGAGCAGTACTTC. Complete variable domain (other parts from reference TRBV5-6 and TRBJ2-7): DAGVTQSPTHLIKTRGQQVTLRCSPKSGHDTVSWYQQALGQGPQFIFQYYEEEERQRGNFPDRFSGHQFPNYSSELNVNALLLGDSALYLCASSLGGTSGPQAIYEQYFGPGTRLTVT.

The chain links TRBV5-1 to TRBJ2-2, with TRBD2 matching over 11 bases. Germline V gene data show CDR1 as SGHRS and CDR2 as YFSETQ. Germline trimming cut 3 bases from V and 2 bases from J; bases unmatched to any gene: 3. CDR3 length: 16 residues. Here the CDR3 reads CASSSLAGGNTGELFF. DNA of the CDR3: TGCGCCAGCAGCTCTCTAGCGGGAGGTAACACCGGGGAGCTGTTTTTT.

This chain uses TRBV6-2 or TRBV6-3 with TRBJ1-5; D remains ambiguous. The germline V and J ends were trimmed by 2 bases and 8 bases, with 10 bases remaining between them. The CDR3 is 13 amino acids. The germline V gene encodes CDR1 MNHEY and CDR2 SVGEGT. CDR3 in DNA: TGTGCCAGCAGTTACGAGATGCGGGAGCCCCAGCATTTT. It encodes CASSYEMREPQHF.

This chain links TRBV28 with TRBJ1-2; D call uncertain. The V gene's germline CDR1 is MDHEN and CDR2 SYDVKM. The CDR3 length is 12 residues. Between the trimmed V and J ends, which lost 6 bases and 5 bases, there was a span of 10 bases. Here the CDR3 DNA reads TGTGCCAGCAGGTACTCGGGGTATGGCTACACCTTC. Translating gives CASRYSGYGYTF.

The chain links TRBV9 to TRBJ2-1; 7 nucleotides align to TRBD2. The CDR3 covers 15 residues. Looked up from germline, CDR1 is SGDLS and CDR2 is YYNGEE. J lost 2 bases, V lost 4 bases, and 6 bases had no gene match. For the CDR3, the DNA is TGTGCCAGCAGCTGGGGAGCGGGAACCTACAATGAGCAGTTCTTC. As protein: CASSWGAGTYNEQFF.

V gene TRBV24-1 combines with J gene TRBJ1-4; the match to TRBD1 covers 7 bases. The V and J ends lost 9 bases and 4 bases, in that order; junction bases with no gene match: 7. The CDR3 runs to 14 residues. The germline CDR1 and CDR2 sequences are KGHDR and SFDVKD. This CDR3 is CATALRDSNEKLFF. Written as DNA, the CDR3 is TGTGCCACCGCTCTCCGGGACAGTAATGAAAAACTGTTTTTT.

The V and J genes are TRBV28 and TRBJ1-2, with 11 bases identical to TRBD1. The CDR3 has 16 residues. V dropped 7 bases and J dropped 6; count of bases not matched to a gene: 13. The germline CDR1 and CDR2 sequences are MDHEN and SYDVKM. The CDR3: CASTSLGTGGLDGYTF. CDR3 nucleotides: TGTGCCAGCACCAGCCTTGGGACAGGGGGTCTTGATGGCTACACCTTC.

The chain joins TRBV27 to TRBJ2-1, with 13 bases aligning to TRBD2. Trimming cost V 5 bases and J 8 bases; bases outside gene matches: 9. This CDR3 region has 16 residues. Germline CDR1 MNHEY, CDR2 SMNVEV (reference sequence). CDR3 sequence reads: CASSPGTSGKLHEQFF. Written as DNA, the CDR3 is TGTGCCAGCAGTCCAGGGACTAGCGGGAAGCTACATGAGCAGTTCTTC.

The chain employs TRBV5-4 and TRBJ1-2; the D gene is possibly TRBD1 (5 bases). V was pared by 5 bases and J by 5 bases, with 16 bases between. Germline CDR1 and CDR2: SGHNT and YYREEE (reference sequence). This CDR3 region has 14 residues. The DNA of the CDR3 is TGTGCCAGCAGTGCCCCGGGACTGAAGTATGGCTACACCTTC. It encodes CASSAPGLKYGYTF.

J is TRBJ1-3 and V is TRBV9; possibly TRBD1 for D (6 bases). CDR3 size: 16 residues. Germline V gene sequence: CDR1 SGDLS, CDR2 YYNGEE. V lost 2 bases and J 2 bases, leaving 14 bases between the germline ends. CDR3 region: CASSVGGRAAGNTIYF. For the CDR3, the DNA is TGTGCCAGCAGCGTTGGGGGCAGGGCGGCTGGAAACACCATATATTTT.

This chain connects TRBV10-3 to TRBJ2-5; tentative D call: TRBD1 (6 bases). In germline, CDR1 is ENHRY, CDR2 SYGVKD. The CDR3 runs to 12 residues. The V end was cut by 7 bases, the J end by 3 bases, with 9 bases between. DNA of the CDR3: TGTGCCATCAACAGGGTCGAAGAGACCCAGTACTTC. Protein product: CAINRVEETQYF.

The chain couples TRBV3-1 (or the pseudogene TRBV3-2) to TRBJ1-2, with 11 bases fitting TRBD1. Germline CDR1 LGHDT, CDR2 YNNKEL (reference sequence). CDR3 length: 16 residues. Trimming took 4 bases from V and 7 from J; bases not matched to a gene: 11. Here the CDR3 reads CASSLSRGQGEGGYTF. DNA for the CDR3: TGTGCCAGCAGCCTGAGCAGGGGACAGGGGGAAGGTGGCTACACCTTC.

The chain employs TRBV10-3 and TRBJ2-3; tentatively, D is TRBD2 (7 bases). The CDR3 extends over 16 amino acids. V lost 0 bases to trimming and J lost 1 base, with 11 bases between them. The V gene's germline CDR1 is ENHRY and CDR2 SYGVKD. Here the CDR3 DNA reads TGTGCCATCAGTGAGTCTACGGGGGGCGGCACAGATACGCAGTATTTT. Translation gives CAISESTGGGTDTQYF.

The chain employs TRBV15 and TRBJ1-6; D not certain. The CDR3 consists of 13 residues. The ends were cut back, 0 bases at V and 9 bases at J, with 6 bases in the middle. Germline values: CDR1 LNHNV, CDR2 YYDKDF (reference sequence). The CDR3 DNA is TGTGCCACCAGCAGAGATCTCGGTTCACCCCTCCACTTT. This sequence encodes CATSRDLGSPLHF.

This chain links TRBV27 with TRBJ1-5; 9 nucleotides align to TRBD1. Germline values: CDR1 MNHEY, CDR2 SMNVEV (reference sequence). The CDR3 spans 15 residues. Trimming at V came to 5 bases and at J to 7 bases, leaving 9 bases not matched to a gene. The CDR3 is CASSGNRGQAQPQHF. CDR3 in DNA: TGTGCCAGCAGTGGCAACAGGGGGCAAGCCCAGCCCCAGCATTTT.

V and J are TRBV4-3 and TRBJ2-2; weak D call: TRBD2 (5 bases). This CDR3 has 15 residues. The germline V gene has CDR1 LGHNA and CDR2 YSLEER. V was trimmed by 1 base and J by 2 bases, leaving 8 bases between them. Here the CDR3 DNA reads TGCGCCAGCAGCCAAGGCGGGCGAAACACCGGGGAGCTGTTTTTT. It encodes CASSQGGRNTGELFF.

The CDR3 spells CASSYGAQPQHF. The CDR3 nucleotides are TGTGCCAGCAGCTATGGAGCTCAGCCCCAGCATTTT. The rearrangement links TRBV3-1 (or the pseudogene TRBV3-2) to TRBJ1-5; D is undetermined. The CDR3 spans 12 residues. Germline loops: CDR1 LGHDT, CDR2 YNNKEL (reference sequence). V shed 5 bases and J shed 6 bases, with 8 bases lying between them.

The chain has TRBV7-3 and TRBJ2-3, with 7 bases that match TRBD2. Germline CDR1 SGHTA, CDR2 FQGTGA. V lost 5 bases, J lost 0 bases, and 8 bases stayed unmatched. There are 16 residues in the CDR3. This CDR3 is CASSPLGLWSTDTQYF. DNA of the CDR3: TGTGCCAGCAGCCCCCTGGGACTATGGAGCACAGATACGCAGTATTTT.

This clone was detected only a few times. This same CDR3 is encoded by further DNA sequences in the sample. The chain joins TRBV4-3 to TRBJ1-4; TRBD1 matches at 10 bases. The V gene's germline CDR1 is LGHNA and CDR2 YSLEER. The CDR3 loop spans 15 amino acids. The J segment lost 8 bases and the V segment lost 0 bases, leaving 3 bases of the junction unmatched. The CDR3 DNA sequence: TGCGCCAGCAGCCAAGAGGGACAGGGGAACGAAAAACTGTTTTTT. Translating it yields CASSQEGQGNEKLFF.

The CDR3 DNA reads as TGTGCCAGTAGTAGGGGCAGGGGGCCGAACAATGAGCAGTTCTTC. Translation: CASSRGRGPNNEQFF. This chain uses TRBV19 with TRBJ2-1; 8 bases agree with TRBD1. The CDR3 has 15 amino acids. The germline gives CDR1 LNHDA, CDR2 SQIVND (reference sequence). After removal of 4 bases from V and 5 bases from J, the junction contained 7 bases not matched to a gene. Combining the CDR3 with reference TRBV19 and TRBJ2-1 gives the whole variable domain DGGITQSPKYLFRKEGQNVTLSCEQNLNHDAMYWYRQDPGQGLRLIYYSQIVNDFQKGDIAEGYSVSREKKESFPLTVTSAQKNPTAFYLCASSRGRGPNNEQFFGPGTRLTVL.

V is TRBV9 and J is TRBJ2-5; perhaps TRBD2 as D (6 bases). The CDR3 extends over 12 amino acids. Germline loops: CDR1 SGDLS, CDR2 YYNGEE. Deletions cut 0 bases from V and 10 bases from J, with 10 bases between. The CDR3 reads CASSVVEGLQYF. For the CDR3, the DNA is TGTGCCAGCAGCGTAGTGGAGGGTCTCCAGTACTTC.

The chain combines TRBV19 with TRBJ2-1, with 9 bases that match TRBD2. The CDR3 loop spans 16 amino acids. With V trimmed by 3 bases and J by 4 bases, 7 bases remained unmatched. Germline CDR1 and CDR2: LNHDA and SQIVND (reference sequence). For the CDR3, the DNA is TGTGCCAGTAGTATCTGGTCTAGCGGGATTTACAATGAGCAGTTCTTC. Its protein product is CASSIWSSGIYNEQFF.

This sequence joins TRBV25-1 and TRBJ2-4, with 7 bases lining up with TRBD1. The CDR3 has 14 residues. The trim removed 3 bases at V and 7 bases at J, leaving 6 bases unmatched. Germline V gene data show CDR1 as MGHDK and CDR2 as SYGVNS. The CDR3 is CASSEYRGMNIQYF. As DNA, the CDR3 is TGTGCCAGCAGTGAGTACAGGGGTATGAACATTCAGTACTTC.

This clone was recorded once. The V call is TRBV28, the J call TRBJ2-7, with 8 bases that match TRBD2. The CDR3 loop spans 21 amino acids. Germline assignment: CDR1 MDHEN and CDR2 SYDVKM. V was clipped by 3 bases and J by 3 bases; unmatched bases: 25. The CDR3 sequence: CASSLIRKPTGGFLKIYEQYF. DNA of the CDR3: TGTGCCAGCAGTTTGATAAGGAAGCCGACGGGGGGGTTCTTAAAAATCTACGAGCAGTACTTC.

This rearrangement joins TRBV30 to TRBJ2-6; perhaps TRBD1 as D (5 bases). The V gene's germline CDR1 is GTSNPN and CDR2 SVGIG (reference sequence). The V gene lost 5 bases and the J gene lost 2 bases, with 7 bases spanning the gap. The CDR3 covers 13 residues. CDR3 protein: CAWLGAGANVLTF. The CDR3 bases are TGTGCCTGGCTAGGGGCTGGGGCCAACGTCCTGACTTTC. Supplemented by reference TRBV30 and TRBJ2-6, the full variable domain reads SQTIHQWPATLVQPVGSPLSLECTVEGTSNPNLYWYRQAAGRGLQLLFYSVGIGQISSEVPQNLSASRPQDRQFILSSKKLLLSDSGFYLCAWLGAGANVLTFGAGSRLTVL.

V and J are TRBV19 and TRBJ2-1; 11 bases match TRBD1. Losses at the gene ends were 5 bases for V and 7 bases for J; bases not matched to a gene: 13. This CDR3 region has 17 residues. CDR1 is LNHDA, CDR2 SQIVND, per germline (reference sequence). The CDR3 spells CASSPGQGVMEFNEQFF. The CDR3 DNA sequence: TGTGCCAGTAGTCCGGGACAGGGGGTGATGGAATTTAATGAGCAGTTCTTC. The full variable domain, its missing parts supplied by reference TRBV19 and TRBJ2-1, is DGGITQSPKYLFRKEGQNVTLSCEQNLNHDAMYWYRQDPGQGLRLIYYSQIVNDFQKGDIAEGYSVSREKKESFPLTVTSAQKNPTAFYLCASSPGQGVMEFNEQFFGPGTRLTVL.